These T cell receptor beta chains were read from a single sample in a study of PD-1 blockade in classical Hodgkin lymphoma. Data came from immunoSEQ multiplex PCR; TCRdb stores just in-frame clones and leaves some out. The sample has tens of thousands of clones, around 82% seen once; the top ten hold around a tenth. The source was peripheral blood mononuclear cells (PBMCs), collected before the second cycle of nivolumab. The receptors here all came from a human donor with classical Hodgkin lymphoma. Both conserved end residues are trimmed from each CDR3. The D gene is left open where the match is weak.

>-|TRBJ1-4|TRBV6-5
ASSYSMEGREKLF
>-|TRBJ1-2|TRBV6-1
ASSEGLDSNYGYT
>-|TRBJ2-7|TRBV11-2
ASSPGRGPYEQY
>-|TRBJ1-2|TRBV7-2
ASSHTGSDFYGYT
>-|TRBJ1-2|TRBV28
ASSFRVGGYT
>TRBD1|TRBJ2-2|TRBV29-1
SVNTGGGGGELF
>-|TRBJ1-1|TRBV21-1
ASSKYEGFSTQGARGNTEAF
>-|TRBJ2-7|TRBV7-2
ASSLRSRPTISYEQY
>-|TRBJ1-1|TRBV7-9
ASSLTGIMNTEAF
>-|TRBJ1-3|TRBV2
ASRRQVLSGNTIY
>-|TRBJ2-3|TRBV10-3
AISEFGGVTDTQY
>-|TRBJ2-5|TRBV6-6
ASGFEGTETQY
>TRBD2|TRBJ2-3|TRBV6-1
ASSVKRGGTADTQY
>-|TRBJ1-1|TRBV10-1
ASSDQNTEAF